The 29 T cell receptor beta chains below all came from one sample that was sequenced in a study of vaccination and CD4 T cells after COVID-19 (dated by TCRdb to between 2020 and 2023). Explained via the paper, the time point label denotes: late sampling 161 to 241 days after vaccination in a few convalescent patients. The sample's treatment or condition, from its label and the paper: approximately nine-day PBMC culture with coronavirus spike peptide pools or control peptides (ViraFEST assay). The receptor library was made with PCR. The run used an Illumina iSeq 100. At the Johns Hopkins FTIC core, DNA from the cultured CD4+ T cells underwent TCR sequencing with the Oncomine TCR Beta short-read assay. TCRdb redid the processing of the public reads, applying fastp at Q25 and MiXCR, and retained in-frame beta chains. Duplicate CDR3 protein sequences are folded into a single record with the most common DNA and genes. Present in this sample are roughly 15,000 distinct CDR3 sequences, less than 60% of which were seen just once. The ten biggest clones cover around 20% of the sample.

No antigen has been assigned to these receptors. The sequenced sample was CD4+ T cells from blood, cultured in vitro, obtained about 7 months after SARS-CoV-2 vaccination. The receptors come from a human donor who had recovered from COVID-19.

This clonotype was found a few times. The rearrangement links TRBV5-4 to TRBJ1-5, with D perhaps matching TRBD1 (6 bases). The CDR3 loop spans 15 amino acids. Trimming left V 4 bases short and J 2 bases short, with 13 bases between. Germline-derived CDR1 and CDR2 are SGHNT and YYREEE (reference sequence). CDR3 sequence reads: CASSQDGGGNQPQHF. In DNA form, the CDR3 reads TGTGCCAGCAGCCAGGATGGGGGCGGCAATCAGCCCCAGCATTTT.

V and J are TRBV6-1 and TRBJ2-7; TRBD1 matches at 8 bases. V shed 5 bases, J shed 5 bases, and the junction held 5 bases outside the gene matches. This CDR3 region has 13 residues. Germline-derived CDR1 and CDR2 are MNHNS and SASEGT. CDR3 nucleotide sequence: TGTGCCAGCAGTCTGACAGGGGAGAACGAGCAGTACTTC. This encodes CASSLTGENEQYF.

This chain links TRBV7-9 with TRBJ2-5; 10 bases line up with TRBD2. Germline V gene lookup returns CDR1 SEHNR and CDR2 FQNEAQ (reference sequence). V trimming: 6 bases; J trimming: 2 bases; junction bases outside the gene matches: 6. The CDR3 covers 15 residues. CDR3 region: CASSNLAGVQETQYF. The CDR3, as DNA: TGTGCCAGCAGTAACCTAGCGGGGGTGCAAGAGACCCAGTACTTC.

Written as DNA, the CDR3 is TGTGCCAGCAGCCGACAGGGAACAGCGAACACTGAAGCTTTCTTT. Translation: CASSRQGTANTEAFF. The J gene is TRBJ1-1, the V gene TRBV7-3; 7 bases are shared with TRBD1. The CDR3 length is 15 residues. J lost 1 base, V lost 5 bases, and 7 bases had no gene match. CDR1 and CDR2 from the germline V gene are SGHTA and FQGTGA.

This clonotype was counted only a few times. At one of its ends the junction is not consistent with the germline gene, which may arise from a read error. This rearrangement joins TRBV7-7 to TRBJ2-1; TRBD2 might be the D (7 bases). Germline lookup yields CDR1 SSHAT and CDR2 FNYEAQ (reference sequence). The CDR3 is 16 residues long. CDR3 DNA sequence: TGTGCTAGCAGCTTAGTGGGGGGGGCTTCCTACAATGAGCAGTTCTTC. It translates to CASSLVGGASYNEQFF.

This chain links TRBV20-1 with TRBJ2-7; TRBD2 matches 9 bases. Germline values: CDR1 DFQATT, CDR2 SNEGSKA (reference sequence). J gave up 1 base and V 5 bases, and 6 bases lay outside the gene matches. CDR3 length: 14 residues. The CDR3 sequence is CSALTSGLSYEQYF. Written as DNA, the CDR3 is TGCAGTGCTCTGACTAGCGGTTTATCCTACGAGCAGTACTTC.

This chain connects TRBV18 to TRBJ1-1, with D possibly being TRBD1 (5 bases). In germline, CDR1 is KGHSH, CDR2 LQKENI. The CDR3 sequence is 14 residues long. Trimming left V 5 bases short and J 1 base short, with 11 bases between. The CDR3 protein is CASSVSTENTEAFF. The CDR3 nucleotides read TGTGCCAGCTCAGTCTCGACAGAGAACACTGAAGCTTTCTTT.

This clonotype was seen only a few times. The chain employs TRBV6-2 or TRBV6-3 and TRBJ2-7, with 9 bases lining up with TRBD1. The V and J ends lost 8 bases and 4 bases, in that order; junction bases with no gene match: 9. CDR1 and CDR2 (germline): MNHEY, SVGEGT. The CDR3 spans 14 residues. CDR3: CASAKTTGGYEQYF. The CDR3 coding sequence is TGTGCCAGCGCTAAGACGACAGGGGGGTACGAGCAGTACTTC.

V gene TRBV20-1 combines with J gene TRBJ2-2, with D perhaps TRBD2 (6 bases). The CDR3 length is 15 residues. CDR1 is DFQATT and CDR2 is SNEGSKA in the germline V gene (reference sequence). V was shortened by 5 bases and J by 3 bases, with 16 bases between the two germline ends. CDR3 DNA sequence: TGCAGTGCTCAAAAAAGGGACTTCTACACCGGGGAGCTGTTTTTT. Translating it yields CSAQKRDFYTGELFF.

The genes are TRBV27 and TRBJ2-3; weak D call: TRBD1 (6 bases). Trimming cost V 7 bases and J 4 bases, with 15 bases left between them. Germline V gives CDR1 MNHEY, CDR2 SMNVEV (reference sequence). The CDR3 length is 14 residues. Here the CDR3 reads CASKGVLASDTQYF. CDR3 nucleotide sequence: TGTGCCAGCAAGGGGGTCCTAGCCTCAGATACGCAGTATTTT.

This clonotype was recorded a few times. V is TRBV5-4 and J is TRBJ2-5; D is unresolved. Germline values: CDR1 SGHNT, CDR2 YYREEE (reference sequence). The V gene lost 0 bases and the J gene lost 0 bases, with 3 bases spanning the gap. The CDR3 contains 13 residues. Here the CDR3 DNA reads TGTGCCAGCAGCTTGGCTAACCAAGAGACCCAGTACTTC. Translation gives CASSLANQETQYF.

This chain joins TRBV7-9 and TRBJ1-6, with a tentative D call TRBD1 (6 bases). The CDR3 is 15 residues long. Germline-derived CDR1 and CDR2 are SEHNR and FQNEAQ (reference sequence). V dropped 5 bases and J dropped 7 bases, with 15 bases sitting between them. The CDR3 loop is CASSPRQERNSPLHF. DNA for the CDR3: TGTGCCAGCAGCCCTCGACAGGAGAGGAATTCACCCCTCCACTTT. The complete variable domain, with remaining parts taken from reference TRBV7-9 and TRBJ1-6, reads DTGVSQNPRHKITKRGQNVTFRCDPISEHNRLYWYRQTLGQGPEFLTYFQNEAQLEKSRLLSDRFSAERPKGSFSTLEIQRTEQGDSAMYLCASSPRQERNSPLHFGNGTRLTVT.

V usage is TRBV7-3 and J usage is TRBJ2-1; D remains ambiguous. CDR1 is SGHTA and CDR2 is FQGTGA in the germline V gene. Trimming took 8 bases from V and 2 from J, leaving 13 bases between them. The CDR3 totals 14 residues. CDR3 DNA sequence: TGTGCCAGCTCAATCGGTGGGACCTACAATGAGCAGTTCTTC. Its protein product is CASSIGGTYNEQFF.

This clonotype was seen a few times. V is TRBV24-1 and J is TRBJ2-7; possibly TRBD1 for D (7 bases). Trimming took 4 bases from V and 2 from J, leaving 11 bases between them. CDR1 and CDR2 from the germline V gene are KGHDR and SFDVKD. CDR3 length: 14 amino acids. The CDR3: CATSDQGGPYEQYF. The CDR3 bases are TGTGCCACCAGTGACCAGGGGGGCCCCTACGAGCAGTACTTC.

This clonotype was detected only a few times. The chain links TRBV4-1 to TRBJ2-5; D unresolved. The V end was cut by 1 base, the J end by 5 bases, with 14 bases between. Germline CDR1 MGHRA, CDR2 YSYEKL. This CDR3 spans 15 amino acids. The CDR3 here is CASSQADMDGETQYF. CDR3 coding DNA: TGCGCCAGCAGCCAAGCGGATATGGACGGGGAGACCCAGTACTTC.

V is TRBV19 and J is TRBJ1-6; 7 positions agree with TRBD1. The CDR3 runs to 18 residues. Per the germline V gene, CDR1 is LNHDA and CDR2 is SQIVND (reference sequence). V was clipped by 5 bases and J by 7 bases; unmatched bases: 17. The CDR3 protein is CASSQRTGEGSGNSPLHF. For the CDR3, the DNA is TGTGCCAGTAGTCAAAGGACAGGTGAGGGGTCAGGAAATTCACCCCTCCACTTT. Full variable domain (remainder filled in from reference TRBV19 and TRBJ1-6): DGGITQSPKYLFRKEGQNVTLSCEQNLNHDAMYWYRQDPGQGLRLIYYSQIVNDFQKGDIAEGYSVSREKKESFPLTVTSAQKNPTAFYLCASSQRTGEGSGNSPLHFGNGTRLTVT.

V and J are TRBV20-1 and TRBJ1-5; maybe TRBD1 (6 bases). Germline V lookup: CDR1 DFQATT, CDR2 SNEGSKA (reference sequence). The V and J ends lost 3 bases and 7 bases respectively, with 16 bases between them. This CDR3 contains 14 residues. CDR3 DNA: TGCAGTGCTAGTGCAGGGGAGGAATGGCAGCCCCAGCATTTT. This sequence encodes CSASAGEEWQPQHF.

The V gene is TRBV6-5, the J gene TRBJ1-5, with unresolved D. Germline V gene data show CDR1 as MNHEY and CDR2 as SVGAGI. Trimming stripped 4 bases from V and 4 bases from J, with 8 bases between. The CDR3 is 13 residues long. The CDR3 spells CASSSMPNQPQHF. DNA for the CDR3: TGTGCCAGCAGTTCTATGCCGAATCAGCCCCAGCATTTT.

This clonotype occurred a few times. The genes are TRBV19 and TRBJ2-3, with D uncertain. Germline values: CDR1 LNHDA, CDR2 SQIVND (reference sequence). The ends were cut back, 5 bases at V and 4 bases at J, with 10 bases in the middle. This CDR3 is built from 13 residues. The CDR3 bases are TGTGCCAGTAGTTGGAATCGGGCAGATACGCAGTATTTT. It translates to CASSWNRADTQYF.

This clonotype was seen once. The chain is built from TRBV14 and TRBJ2-3, with 11 bases aligning to TRBD2. V trimming: 3 bases; J trimming: 6 bases; junction bases outside the gene matches: 8. CDR3 length: 16 amino acids. Germline V lookup: CDR1 SGHDN, CDR2 FVKESK. The CDR3 sequence: CASSHYSGGATDTQYF. DNA for the CDR3: TGTGCCAGCAGCCATTATAGCGGGGGGGCCACCGATACGCAGTATTTT.

V is TRBV20-1 and J is TRBJ1-1, with D possibly matching TRBD1 (6 bases). The CDR3 totals 14 residues. V was trimmed by 0 bases and J by 3 bases, leaving 11 bases between them. CDR1 and CDR2 (germline): DFQATT, SNEGSKA (reference sequence). This CDR3 is CSARDAGTYTEAFF. For the CDR3, the DNA is TGCAGTGCTAGAGATGCGGGGACATACACTGAAGCTTTCTTT.

This chain links TRBV7-2 with TRBJ1-1; D gene ambiguous. The CDR3 totals 14 residues. The V gene lost 1 base and the J gene lost 4 bases, with 10 bases spanning the gap. Germline V gene lookup returns CDR1 SGHTA and CDR2 FQGNSA. DNA of the CDR3: TGTGCCAGCAGCTTAGACTCTGGTGGCACTGAAGCTTTCTTT. This translates into CASSLDSGGTEAFF. The whole variable domain, remainder taken from reference TRBV7-2 and TRBJ1-1, is GAGVSQSPSNKVTEKGKDVELRCDPISGHTALYWYRQSLGQGLEFLIYFQGNSAPDKSGLPSDRFSAERTGGSVSTLTIQRTQQEDSAVYLCASSLDSGGTEAFFGQGTRLTVV.

This chain connects TRBV19 to TRBJ1-4; unclear D gene. Germline CDR1 is LNHDA and CDR2 is SQIVND (reference sequence). V gave up 7 bases and J gave up 0 bases, with 9 bases separating them. This CDR3 comprises 14 residues. This CDR3 reads CASTDRSTNEKLFF. The DNA for the CDR3 is TGTGCCAGTACGGACCGATCAACTAATGAAAAACTGTTTTTT.

The chain uses TRBV28 and TRBJ2-3; D call uncertain. The CDR3 covers 13 residues. Trimming left V 4 bases short and J 2 bases short, with 7 bases between. Germline V gene lookup returns CDR1 MDHEN and CDR2 SYDVKM. CDR3 sequence reads: CASSSDDTDTQYF. The DNA for the CDR3 is TGTGCCAGCAGTTCGGACGACACAGATACGCAGTATTTT.

This sequence joins TRBV18 and TRBJ1-2, with 7 bases that match TRBD1. Germline lookup yields CDR1 KGHSH and CDR2 LQKENI. This CDR3 spans 16 amino acids. V shed 6 bases, J shed 4 bases, and the junction held 14 bases outside the gene matches. The CDR3 loop reads CASSPVGTELFYGYTF. CDR3 DNA sequence: TGTGCCAGCTCCCCGGTCGGGACAGAGCTCTTCTATGGCTACACCTTC.

The J gene is TRBJ1-6, the V gene TRBV20-1, with 8 bases matching TRBD1. V shed 1 base and J 8 bases; nucleotides not matched to a gene: 7. Germline CDR1 reads DFQATT; CDR2 reads SNEGSKA (reference sequence). The CDR3 is made up of 15 amino acids. CDR3 sequence (DNA): TGCAGTGCTAGAGTCTGGCAGGGGGCCGATTCACCCCTCCACTTT. Its translation: CSARVWQGADSPLHF.

The chain carries TRBV20-1 and TRBJ2-3; D uncertain. The CDR3 consists of 14 residues. From germline, CDR1 is DFQATT and CDR2 SNEGSKA (reference sequence). The V end lost 4 bases, the J end lost 2 bases, and 13 bases lay between the germline ends. The DNA for the CDR3 is TGCAGTGCTACGTTCGGCGGAGTCACAGATACGCAGTATTTT. Translated: CSATFGGVTDTQYF.

In its sample, this clonotype was seen a few times. The CDR3 spells CASSFTVNTEAFF. The CDR3 DNA reads as TGTGCCAGCAGCTTTACGGTGAACACTGAAGCTTTCTTT. The chain has TRBV7-8 and TRBJ1-1; D gene ambiguous. Germline values: CDR1 SGHVS, CDR2 FQNEAQ. The CDR3 totals 13 residues. The V gene lost 3 bases and the J gene lost 0 bases, with 5 bases spanning the gap.

The chain recombines TRBV28 with TRBJ2-7; TRBD1 aligns across 7 bases. The J segment lost 5 bases and the V segment lost 2 bases, leaving 9 bases of the junction unmatched. Germline V gives CDR1 MDHEN, CDR2 SYDVKM. This CDR3 has 15 residues. CDR3 in amino acids: CASSLGAGGVNEQYF. The CDR3 bases are TGTGCCAGCAGTTTAGGGGCAGGGGGTGTCAACGAGCAGTACTTC.